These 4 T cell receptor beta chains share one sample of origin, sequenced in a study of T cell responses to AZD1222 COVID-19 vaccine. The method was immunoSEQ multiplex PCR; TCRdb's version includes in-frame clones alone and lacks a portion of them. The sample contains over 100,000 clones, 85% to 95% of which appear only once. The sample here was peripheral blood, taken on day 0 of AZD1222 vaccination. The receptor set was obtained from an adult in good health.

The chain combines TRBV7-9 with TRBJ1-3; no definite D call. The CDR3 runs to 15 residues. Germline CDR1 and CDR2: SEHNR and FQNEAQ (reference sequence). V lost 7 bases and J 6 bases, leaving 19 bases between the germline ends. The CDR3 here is CASNPRRTRENTIYF. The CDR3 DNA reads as TGTGCCAGCAACCCGCGGAGAACACGGGAAAACACCATATATTTT.

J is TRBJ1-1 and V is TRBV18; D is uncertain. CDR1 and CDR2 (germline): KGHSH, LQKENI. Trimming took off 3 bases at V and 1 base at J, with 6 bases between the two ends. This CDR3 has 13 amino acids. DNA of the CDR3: TGTGCCAGCTCACCGAAGGCGAACACTGAAGCTTTCTTT. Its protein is CASSPKANTEAFF. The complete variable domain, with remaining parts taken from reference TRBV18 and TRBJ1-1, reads NAGVMQNPRHLVRRRGQEARLRCSPMKGHSHVYWYRQLPEEGLKFMVYLQKENIIDESGMPKERFSAEFPKEGPSILRIQQVVRGDSAAYFCASSPKANTEAFFGQGTRLTVV.

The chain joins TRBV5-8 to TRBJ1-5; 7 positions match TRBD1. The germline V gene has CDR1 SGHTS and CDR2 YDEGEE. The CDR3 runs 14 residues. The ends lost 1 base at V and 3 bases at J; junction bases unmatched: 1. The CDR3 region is CASSLRGHNQPQHF. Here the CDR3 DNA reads TGTGCCAGCAGCTTGAGGGGGCACAATCAGCCCCAGCATTTT. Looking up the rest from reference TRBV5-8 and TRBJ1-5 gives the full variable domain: EAGVTQSPTHLIKTRGQQATLRCSPISGHTSVYWYQQALGLGLQFLLWYDEGEERNRGNFPPRFSGRQFPNYSSELNVNALELEDSALYLCASSLRGHNQPQHFGDGTRLSIL.

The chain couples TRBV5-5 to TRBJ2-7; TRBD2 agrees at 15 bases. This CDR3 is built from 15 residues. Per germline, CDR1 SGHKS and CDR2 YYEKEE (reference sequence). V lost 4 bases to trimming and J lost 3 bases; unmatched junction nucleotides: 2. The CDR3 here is CASSQGLAGGYEQYF. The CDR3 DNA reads TGTGCCAGCAGCCAGGGACTAGCGGGAGGCTACGAGCAGTACTTC. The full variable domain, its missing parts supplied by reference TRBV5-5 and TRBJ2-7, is DAGVTQSPTHLIKTRGQQVTLRCSPISGHKSVSWYQQVLGQGPQFIFQYYEKEERGRGNFPDRFSARQFPNYSSELNVNALLLGDSALYLCASSQGLAGGYEQYFGPGTRLTVT.